This entry features one T cell receptor beta chain sequence. Assay: immunoSEQ multiplex PCR; the TCRdb copy retains only in-frame clones and omits some. The sample comprises 100,000 or so clones, 85% to 90% of which are singletons, and over 6.5% rests with the top ten. This sample stems from a study of control samples from healthy donors and cancer patients. The germline V and J ends were trimmed by 5 bases and 3 bases, with 6 bases remaining between them. The CDR3 length is 12 residues. CDR1 and CDR2 from the germline V gene are SGHAT and FQNNGV. This sequence was found in a man aged 30 to 39 in good health. V and J are TRBV11-2 and TRBJ2-3, with D unresolved. Sequencing was carried out using blood. The DNA of the CDR3 is TGTGCCAGCAGCCAAACTACAGATACGCAGTATTTT. Translated: CASSQTTDTQYF. Based on the CDR3 plus reference TRBV11-2 and TRBJ2-3, the full variable domain is EAGVAQSPRYKIIEKRQSVAFWCNPISGHATLYWYQQILGQGPKLLIQFQNNGVVDDSQLPKDRFSAERLKGVDSTLKIQPAKLEDSAVYLCASSQTTDTQYFGPGTRLTVL.